This TCR beta chain derives from a study of blood T cell repertoires in COVID-19. Overall study context: The United States, Italy and Spain were the sources of the acute and convalescent COVID-19 samples.

The assay was immunoSEQ multiplex PCR, and TCRdb's table has in-frame clones only and misses some. This repertoire shows about 190,000 clones, roughly 78% found once; its top ten account for under 3.5%. Trimming removed 3 bases from V and 10 bases from J; junction bases left unmatched: 13. The CDR3 length is 15 residues. Per the germline V gene, CDR1 is LNHDA and CDR2 is SQIVND (reference sequence). The sample comprised peripheral blood. The rearrangement links TRBV19 to TRBJ1-2, with TRBD1 identical over 8 bases. The sequence derives from a woman at least 80 years old with active or convalescent COVID-19. Here the CDR3 DNA reads TGTGCCAGTAGTATCTATGGACAGGGAGCCTTTGACTACACCTTC. This gives the protein CASSIYGQGAFDYTF.